A selection of T cell receptor beta chains follows, all from one sample in a study of blood T cell repertoires in COVID-19. The protocol was immunoSEQ multiplex PCR, while the TCRdb copy is restricted to in-frame clones and leaves out a portion. Of roughly 380,000 clones in the sample, roughly 86% were seen once. Sequenced input: PBMCs or T cells enriched from blood (not recorded which). The receptors were gathered from a woman in her thirties who had been exposed to COVID-19. Both conserved end residues are part of each CDR3. Each record gives: D gene, J gene, clone size, V gene, CDR3 protein, CDR3 DNA. D genes are given only for firm matches. Expanded clones are given a class, and other clones once, few, many or no size at all.

-	TRBJ2-1	-	TRBV21-1	CASSNPTGTNEQFF	TGTGCCAGCAGCAACCCGACAGGTACCAATGAGCAGTTCTTC
TRBD1	TRBJ2-7	-	TRBV28	CASSPSGTGYEQYF	TGTGCCAGCTCCCCCTCCGGGACAGGCTACGAGCAGTACTTC
-	TRBJ2-5	-	TRBV27	CASSPSVEGQETQYF	TGTGCCAGCAGTCCCTCGGTGGAGGGACAAGAGACCCAGTACTTC
-	TRBJ1-1	-	TRBV7-3	CASSALGPGSEAFF	TGTGCCAGCTCAGCTTTAGGGCCGGGAAGTGAAGCTTTCTTT
TRBD2	TRBJ2-5	-	TRBV5-1	CASSFSGRLQETQYF	TGCGCCAGCAGCTTCAGCGGGAGGCTCCAAGAGACCCAGTACTTC
TRBD1	TRBJ2-5	few	TRBV7-6	CASSRGTGTSETQYF	TGTGCCAGCAGCCGAGGGACAGGGACATCGGAGACCCAGTACTTC
TRBD1	TRBJ2-1	few	TRBV28	CASPGQEYNEQFF	TGTGCCAGCCCGGGACAGGAATACAATGAGCAGTTCTTC
-	TRBJ2-5	-	TRBV7-2	CASSSRNVLSQETQYF	TGTGCCAGCAGCTCTCGCAACGTCCTCAGCCAAGAGACCCAGTACTTC
-	TRBJ1-1	-	TRBV11-2	CASSLYHGNTEAFF	TGTGCCAGCAGCTTATACCACGGGAACACTGAAGCTTTCTTT
TRBD2	TRBJ2-7	-	TRBV28	CASRLGLAGTDEQYF	TGTGCCAGCAGACTAGGACTAGCGGGAACTGACGAGCAGTACTTC
TRBD2	TRBJ2-7	-	TRBV5-4	CASSLRTSPYEQYF	TGTGCCAGCAGCTTGCGGACTAGCCCCTACGAGCAGTACTTC
-	TRBJ1-1	-	TRBV5-1	CASIVQGWDTEAFF	TGCGCCAGCATCGTTCAGGGGTGGGACACTGAAGCTTTCTTT
TRBD1	TRBJ1-2	-	TRBV6-5	CASRTGAVRQGYTF	TGTGCCAGCAGGACAGGGGCAGTTCGGCAGGGCTACACCTTC
-	TRBJ1-2	once	TRBV25-1	CASSTGQSYGYTF	TGTGCCAGCAGCACCGGACAGTCCTATGGCTACACCTTC
-	TRBJ2-1	-	TRBV28	CASSWGVGYRDSSYNEQFF	TGTGCCAGCAGCTGGGGGGTGGGCTACCGGGACAGCTCCTACAATGAGCAGTTCTTC
-	TRBJ1-5	-	TRBV28	CASSSPQGDQPQHF	TGTGCCAGCAGTTCCCCCCAGGGCGATCAGCCCCAGCATTTT
TRBD1	TRBJ1-4	-	TRBV4-1	CASSQGDRDYEKLFF	TGCGCCAGCAGCCAGGGAGACAGGGACTATGAAAAACTGTTTTTT
-	TRBJ2-1	-	TRBV9	CASSVLRGAGGNEQFF	TGTGCCAGCAGCGTATTGCGGGGGGCAGGGGGCAATGAGCAGTTCTTC
TRBD1	TRBJ1-4	-	TRBV10-1	CASSEGTGYEKLFF	TGCGCCAGCAGTGAAGGGACAGGGTATGAAAAACTGTTTTTT
-	TRBJ2-7	-	TRBV7-8	CASSLETGGAYEQYF	TGTGCCAGCAGCTTAGAGACCGGAGGGGCCTACGAGCAGTACTTC
-	TRBJ2-1	-	TRBV9	CASSVVGGSNEQFF	TGTGCCAGCAGCGTAGTTGGAGGGTCAAATGAGCAGTTCTTC
-	TRBJ2-5	-	TRBV15	CATSRDHFAGRRQETQYF	TGTGCCACCAGCAGAGACCATTTTGCGGGACGCCGCCAAGAGACCCAGTACTTC
TRBD2	TRBJ2-3	-	TRBV29-1	CSVQPGLAGDTQYF	TGCAGCGTTCAACCGGGACTAGCAGGAGATACGCAGTATTTT
-	TRBJ2-1	-	TRBV29-1	CSVVGSYNEQFF	TGCAGCGTTGTCGGCTCCTACAATGAGCAGTTCTTC
-	TRBJ2-7	-	TRBV9	CASSAGDTLSYEQYF	TGTGCCAGCAGCGCCGGGGACACCCTCTCCTACGAGCAGTACTTC
-	TRBJ1-2	-	TRBV5-8	CASSKTSDYGYTF	TGTGCCAGCAGCAAAACTAGTGACTATGGCTACACCTTC
-	TRBJ1-3	-	TRBV14	CASSQGSRTGNTIYF	TGTGCCAGCAGCCAAGGGTCCAGGACAGGAAACACCATATATTTT
TRBD1	TRBJ2-7	-	TRBV7-8	CASSQQTGAGSYEQYF	TGTGCCAGCAGCCAGCAGACAGGGGCAGGATCCTACGAGCAGTACTTC
TRBD2	TRBJ2-5	-	TRBV7-9	CASSPGVLAGGQETQYF	TGTGCCAGCAGCCCCGGGGTACTAGCGGGAGGGCAAGAGACCCAGTACTTC
TRBD1	TRBJ2-6	-	TRBV11-3	CASSLVAQGADGANVLTF	TGTGCCAGCAGCTTAGTGGCGCAGGGGGCGGATGGGGCCAACGTCCTGACTTTC
-	TRBJ1-4	-	TRBV15	CATRRSGEKLFF	TGTGCCACCAGGAGGAGTGGGGAAAAACTGTTTTTT
-	TRBJ2-3	-	TRBV9	CASSVGLRLLATDTQYF	TGTGCCAGCAGCGTAGGACTTCGGTTACTAGCTACAGATACGCAGTATTTT
-	TRBJ1-5	-	TRBV5-5	CASSGAGFNQPQHF	TGTGCCAGCAGCGGGGCTGGGTTCAATCAGCCCCAGCATTTT
-	TRBJ1-1	-	TRBV7-8	CASSLAYREVNTEAFF	TGTGCCAGCAGCTTAGCGTATAGGGAGGTGAACACTGAAGCTTTCTTT
-	TRBJ2-7	-	TRBV27	CASSLSSGQSTYEQYF	TGTGCCAGCAGTTTATCGTCTGGACAGAGTACCTACGAGCAGTACTTC
-	TRBJ2-6	-	TRBV5-6	CASSFRDIGANVLTF	TGTGCCAGCAGCTTCCGGGACATTGGGGCCAACGTCCTGACTTTC
-	TRBJ2-7	once	TRBV20-1	CSALPSGEQYF	TGCAGTGCCCTGCCGTCGGGGGAGCAGTACTTC
TRBD1	TRBJ2-1	-	TRBV29-1	CSVEGQADNEQFF	TGCAGCGTAGAGGGACAGGCGGACAATGAGCAGTTCTTC
TRBD2	TRBJ2-2	-	TRBV4-1	CASSLIGLAGEGTGELFF	TGCGCCAGCAGCCTCATAGGACTAGCGGGAGAGGGGACCGGGGAGCTGTTTTTT
TRBD1	TRBJ2-2	-	TRBV19	CAGRQGANTGELFF	TGTGCCGGACGACAGGGGGCGAACACCGGGGAGCTGTTTTTT
-	TRBJ2-3	few	TRBV5-1	CASSPGLTGATDTQYF	TGCGCCAGCAGCCCCGGTCTGACGGGAGCGACAGATACGCAGTATTTT
-	TRBJ1-2	-	TRBV19	CASSMRLQGYGYTF	TGTGCCAGTAGTATGAGACTCCAGGGGTATGGCTACACCTTC
-	TRBJ1-1	-	TRBV9	CASSPRAAGAEAFF	TGTGCCAGCAGTCCTAGGGCCGCAGGGGCTGAAGCTTTCTTT
TRBD2	TRBJ2-2	-	TRBV19	CASLQAGGFTGELFF	TGTGCCAGCTTACAAGCGGGAGGGTTCACCGGGGAGCTGTTTTTT
-	TRBJ2-2	-	TRBV7-6	CASSSKNTGELFF	TGTGCCAGCAGCAGCAAGAACACCGGGGAGCTGTTTTTT
TRBD2	TRBJ2-1	-	TRBV11-3	CASSPGGLAGGPREQFF	TGTGCCAGCAGCCCAGGAGGCCTAGCGGGAGGACCTCGGGAGCAGTTCTTC
TRBD1	TRBJ2-7	-	TRBV5-1	CASSPYRGEEQYF	TGCGCCAGCAGCCCCTACAGGGGGGAAGAGCAGTACTTC
-	TRBJ1-1	-	TRBV6-1	CASSGGGARVNTEAFF	TGTGCCAGCAGTGGCGGAGGGGCTCGGGTGAACACTGAAGCTTTCTTT
TRBD1	TRBJ1-2	-	TRBV25-1	CASSDRYGTGFYGYTF	TGTGCCAGCAGTGATCGGTACGGGACAGGGTTCTATGGCTACACCTTC
-	TRBJ1-2	-	TRBV7-9	CASSAGRSGYTF	TGTGCCAGCAGCGCGGGACGCAGTGGCTACACCTTC
TRBD1	TRBJ1-2	-	TRBV10-3	CAISATGQIDYTF	TGTGCCATCAGTGCTACGGGACAGATTGACTACACCTTC
-	TRBJ1-1	-	TRBV7-6	CASSLYQEMNTEAFF	TGTGCCAGCAGCTTATACCAGGAAATGAACACTGAAGCTTTCTTT
-	TRBJ2-1	-	TRBV7-3	CASSPTLLAASYNEQFF	TGTGCCAGCAGCCCGACGTTACTAGCTGCATCCTACAATGAGCAGTTCTTC
-	TRBJ1-4	-	TRBV18	CASSPPGREKLFF	TGTGCCAGCTCACCACCAGGGAGGGAAAAACTGTTTTTT
-	TRBJ2-1	-	TRBV27	CASSLSGTYNEQFF	TGTGCCAGCAGTTTAAGCGGGACATACAATGAGCAGTTCTTC
-	TRBJ2-5	once	TRBV30	CACHLGGTQYF	TGTGCCTGCCACCTAGGGGGGACCCAGTACTTC
-	TRBJ2-2	-	TRBV2	CASSEGRFIDTGELFF	TGTGCCAGCAGTGAAGGCCGTTTTATAGACACCGGGGAGCTGTTTTTT